The source of this T cell receptor (beta chain) is a study of T cells in Graves' hyperthyroidism and ophthalmopathy. Points from the study as a whole: With a median lead of around 6.7 months before onset, the model predicted ophthalmopathy.

Amplification of TCR beta CDR3 regions used RNA as the template. The TCR CDR3 was amplified in a first-round RT-PCR using the HTBI primer set. TCRdb redid the calling of the multiplex PCR reads with MiXCR, one entry per CDR3 protein. The repertoire holds about 640,000 distinct CDR3 sequences, less than 25% seen once, with 30% to 40% in the top ten. Patients having uncontrolled infection, another autoimmune disease, pregnancy or lactation were not included. On this clonotype: Its antigen is not identified.

Losses at the gene ends were 5 bases for V and 7 bases for J; bases not matched to a gene: 9. CDR3 length: 15 residues. CDR1 and CDR2 from the germline V gene are SEHNR and FQNEAQ (reference sequence). The receptor was derived from a man aged 25 to 40 with Graves' ophthalmopathy. V usage is TRBV7-9 and J usage is TRBJ2-2; 8 positions agree with TRBD1. The sample consisted of blood. Here the CDR3 reads CASSQGLTGDGELFF. In nucleotides, the CDR3 is TGTGCCAGCAGCCAGGGACTGACAGGGGACGGGGAGCTGTTTTTT.